This TCR beta chain was documented in a study of control samples from healthy donors and cancer patients. The CDR3 runs to 17 residues. V lost 0 bases to trimming and J lost 5 bases; unmatched junction nucleotides: 11. In germline, CDR1 is SGHAT, CDR2 FQNNGV. Profiling relied on immunoSEQ multiplex PCR, and the TCRdb table lists in-frame clones only, not all of them. The sample includes around 130,000 clones, about 88% of them seen just once. Sequencing was carried out using blood. The sequence was collected from a man aged 50-60 years in good health. The V call is TRBV11-2, the J call TRBJ2-5; 8 bases are a match to TRBD1. The CDR3 is CASSLDFTRGLGETQYF. DNA for the CDR3: TGTGCCAGCAGCTTAGATTTCACCAGGGGGCTAGGGGAGACCCAGTACTTC.